This T cell receptor beta chain was identified in a study of shared clonotypes between healthy human individuals. It was on ten immunoSEQ deep assay plates that unsorted PBMC DNA was sequenced. Measured with immunoSEQ multiplex PCR; TCRdb has only the in-frame clones, and not every one. The sample holds about half a million clones, 60% to 80% seen once. In its sample, this clone was seen once. Germline V gene lookup returns CDR1 MNHEY and CDR2 SVGAGI. The length of the CDR3 is 13 residues. Trimming removed 6 bases from V and 12 bases from J, with 20 bases in between. The sequence came from a woman in her thirties or forties in good health. Some clones in this sample may be carry-over from other donors' samples. The sequenced sample was PBMCs. The chain carries TRBV6-5 and TRBJ1-2; no reliable D call. The CDR3 region has the DNA TGTGCCAGCAGATATTTACAAGTAGGAGGCCACACCTTC. Translating it yields CASRYLQVGGHTF.